A single T cell receptor (beta chain) is shown here with its context. The CDR3 length is 14 residues. Germline CDR1 SGHRS, CDR2 YFSETQ. With V trimmed by 5 bases and J by 3 bases, 7 bases remained unmatched. This sample was included in a study of shared clonotypes between healthy human individuals. CD45RA+ naive and CD45RA-negative memory subsets were separated from CD4+ cells. The repertoire was sequenced with immunoSEQ multiplex PCR; TCRdb's copy has only in-frame clones and lacks some. This table has 2 million to 2.5 million clones, 90% to 97% appearing once. This TCR was recovered from a man aged 18 to 29 in good health. The chain links TRBV5-1 to TRBJ2-5, with TRBD2 matching over 7 bases. The sequenced material came from naive CD4+ T cells sorted from blood. Subset meaning: CD45RA+ positively selected. The CDR3 nucleotides read TGCGCCAGCAGTCCGGCGGGAGTGGAAGAGACCCAGTACTTC. Translation: CASSPAGVEETQYF.